This TCR beta chain was identified during a study of identical twins. Study findings and constraints: Insertions were fewer in abundant cord blood beta clonotypes, whereas memory repertoires showed none of this pattern.

This clonotype occurred many times. Its antigen is as yet unknown. With no exceptions, donors were healthy Caucasians. V was trimmed by 4 bases and J by 1 base, leaving 7 bases between them. The CDR3 is made up of 13 amino acids. One entry per CDR3 protein, called by TCRdb with MiXCR from the 5' RACE reads. There are 550,000 to 700,000 distinct CDR3 sequences in the sample; 9% to 10% occur only once, and approximately 3.2% lies in the top ten. The same specimen was also included in a second study, on yellow fever vaccine responses in identical twins. That source adds: Vaccine T cell responses of twins reportedly seemed partly convergent and partly personalized.

This TCR was recovered from a young woman in good health. This chain uses TRBV12-3 or TRBV12-4 with TRBJ2-5; D unclear. Sequencing used PBMCs. CDR3 amino acids: CASSSKGQETQYF. DNA for the CDR3: TGTGCCAGCAGTTCAAAGGGCCAAGAGACCCAGTACTTC.